This T cell receptor beta chain emerged from a study of human T cells and chemical hapten exposure. TCRdb processed the RACE reads anew with MiXCR; each CDR3 protein has one entry. The top ten hold around 2.3% of the sample, which has around 150,000 distinct CDR3 sequences, 25% to 35% seen once. Time point denoted: patch test 3, about 24 weeks after DPC sensitization. Noted treatment: therapeutic diphenylcyclopropenone sensitization with weekly scalp DPC. Only a few counts were recorded for this clonotype. There are 13 residues in the CDR3. V gave up 9 bases and J gave up 4 bases, with 12 bases separating them. Per the germline V gene, CDR1 is LNHNV and CDR2 is YYDKDF (reference sequence).

This chain links TRBV15 with TRBJ2-2; possible D gene TRBD1, 6 bases. The receptor was derived from a woman aged 18-30 years with alopecia areata. Some clones in this sample may be carry-over from other donors' samples. The sample was whole blood, taken in connection with sensitization to the hapten diphenylcyclopropenone (DPC). The CDR3 region is CATRTVPTGELFF. In nucleotides, the CDR3 is TGTGCCACTAGGACAGTCCCCACCGGGGAGCTGTTTTTT.